Shown below are 9 T cell receptor beta chains from a single sample sequenced in a study of T cells in Graves' hyperthyroidism and ophthalmopathy. The source material, RNA transcripts, was used to amplify TCR beta CDR3 regions. HTBI primers were employed in a first-round RT-PCR of the TCR CDR3. TCRdb passed the multiplex PCR reads through MiXCR, listing each CDR3 protein once. The profile covers around 420,000 distinct CDR3 sequences, with around 14% appearing a single time and roughly 8% taken by the ten largest. The sample consisted of blood. The source is a woman aged 18-29 years with Graves' hyperthyroidism.

This clonotype was counted at least ten times. V is TRBV20-1 and J is TRBJ2-3; D gene unclear. Deletions cut 2 bases from V and 2 bases from J, with 11 bases between. This CDR3 has 14 residues. Looked up from germline, CDR1 is DFQATT and CDR2 is SNEGSKA (reference sequence). For the CDR3, the DNA is TGCAGTGCTAGACCATGGAGCACCACAGATACGCAGTATTTT. The encoded protein is CSARPWSTTDTQYF.

This chain links TRBV12-3 or TRBV12-4 with TRBJ2-2, with D tentatively TRBD2 (5 bases). Deletions cut 6 bases from V and 6 bases from J, with 20 bases between. The CDR3 has 16 residues. The CDR3 reads CASRPPLLARPGELFF. DNA for the CDR3: TGTGCCAGCAGACCCCCGCTGCTAGCCCGCCCCGGGGAGCTGTTTTTT.

This clonotype has ten or more counts. This chain links TRBV2 with TRBJ2-1, with a possible D match to TRBD2 (6 bases). CDR1 and CDR2 from the germline V gene are SNHLY and FYNNEI. Trimming took off 5 bases at V and 0 bases at J, with 8 bases between the two ends. The CDR3 has 14 residues. The CDR3 sequence is CASSPAGSYNEQFF. CDR3 nucleotides: TGTGCCAGCAGTCCAGCGGGCTCCTACAATGAGCAGTTCTTC.

V and J are TRBV3-1 and TRBJ2-3; 8 nucleotides align to TRBD2. Per germline, CDR1 LGHDT and CDR2 YNNKEL (reference sequence). The CDR3 has 15 amino acids. The ends lost 4 bases at V and 2 bases at J; junction bases unmatched: 5. This chain's CDR3 is CASSPSGSHTDTQYF. The CDR3 DNA sequence: TGTGCCAGCAGCCCCAGCGGGAGCCACACAGATACGCAGTATTTT.

The chain recombines TRBV19 with TRBJ2-1; tentative D call: TRBD1 (5 bases). The CDR3 is 15 amino acids. The germline V gene has CDR1 LNHDA and CDR2 SQIVND (reference sequence). With 5 bases removed from V and 0 bases from J, the gap between germline ends came to 11 bases. The CDR3 spells CASSPQGVSYNEQFF. Here the CDR3 DNA reads TGTGCCAGTAGTCCCCAAGGGGTCTCCTACAATGAGCAGTTCTTC.

This clonotype was counted ten times or more. The V gene is TRBV7-2, the J gene TRBJ2-5; D is unresolved. Germline V lookup: CDR1 SGHTA, CDR2 FQGNSA. Trimming removed 1 base from V and 1 base from J, with 7 bases in between. The CDR3 totals 14 residues. The CDR3 DNA follows: TGTGCCAGCAGCTTAGTATCCACCCAAGAGACCCAGTACTTC. This sequence encodes CASSLVSTQETQYF.

V is TRBV2 and J is TRBJ2-1; TRBD2 agrees at 12 bases. Per germline, CDR1 SNHLY and CDR2 FYNNEI. This CDR3 contains 14 residues. The V segment lost 9 bases and the J segment 4 bases; nucleotides outside the gene matches: 4. The CDR3 is CARTGLAGYNEQFF. CDR3 coding DNA: TGTGCCAGAACGGGACTAGCGGGTTACAATGAGCAGTTCTTC.

The chain is built from TRBV29-1 and TRBJ2-2; tentative D call: TRBD2 (5 bases). The V end lost 4 bases, the J end lost 4 bases, and 13 bases lay between the germline ends. This CDR3 is 14 amino acids long. Per the germline V gene, CDR1 is SQVTM and CDR2 is ANQGSEA. In DNA, the CDR3 is TGCAGCGTTGGATTTGAGGGCCCCACCGGGGAGCTGTTTTTT. It is translated as CSVGFEGPTGELFF.

This clonotype showed up just once. A read error may explain this, as a much larger clone is one base away. Given the absence of the conserved phenylalanine or tryptophan at the CDR3 end, a read error is likely. The V and J genes are TRBV7-9 and TRBJ1-6; D is ambiguous. Trimming removed 7 bases from V and 2 bases from J, with 18 bases in between. CDR1 and CDR2 from the germline V gene are SEHNR and FQNEAQ (reference sequence). The CDR3 covers 17 residues. The DNA for the CDR3 is TGTGCCAGCACCCCGGCGTCGGCTCGCACCTATAATTCACCCCTCCACCTT. Protein sequence: CASTPASARTYNSPLHL.